These 12 T cell receptor beta chains were all obtained from the same sample, sequenced in a study of T cell repertoires in cytomegalovirus infection. TCRdb re-derived calls from the reads in MiXCR, one entry per CDR3 protein. The table has a few hundred thousand distinct CDR3 sequences, about 15% seen once. The material sequenced was CD8+ T cells from PBMCs. These receptors came from a human donor in good health (CMV status not recorded). Some clones in this sample may be carry-over from other donors' samples.

Details on this clonotype: The germline gene is not matched at one end of the junction; a read error may be the cause. This rearrangement joins TRBV14 to TRBJ1-1, with TRBD1 as a possible D gene (5 bases). From germline, CDR1 is SGHDN and CDR2 FVKESK. This CDR3 comprises 15 residues. The CDR3 DNA reads TGTGCCAGCAGCCAAGATCGCAGGGATTACACTGACGCTTTCTTT. Its protein is CASSQDRRDYTDAFF.

This clonotype appeared many times. The V call is TRBV5-6, the J call TRBJ2-3; 11 positions match TRBD1. The germline V gene has CDR1 SGHDT and CDR2 YYEEEE. The CDR3 consists of 17 residues. V shed 5 bases, J shed 0 bases, and the junction held 8 bases outside the gene matches. This chain's CDR3 is CASSNTGTGGSTDTQYF. CDR3 nucleotide sequence: TGTGCCAGCAGTAACACCGGGACAGGGGGGAGCACAGATACGCAGTATTTT.

This clonotype was seen at least ten times. The genes are TRBV7-2 and TRBJ1-1; no reliable D call. Trimming cost V 5 bases and J 0 bases, with 13 bases left between them. Germline values: CDR1 SGHTA, CDR2 FQGNSA. This CDR3 is 15 amino acids long. The DNA for the CDR3 is TGTGCCAGCAGCATATGGGTGACCGTGAACACTGAAGCTTTCTTT. Its translation is CASSIWVTVNTEAFF.

The chain has TRBV4-3 and TRBJ1-5; TRBD1 agrees at 8 bases. This CDR3 comprises 17 residues. Germline V gene lookup returns CDR1 LGHNA and CDR2 YSLEER. V lost 0 bases to trimming and J lost 5 bases; unmatched junction nucleotides: 9. The CDR3 region has the DNA TGCGCCAGCAGCCAAGAATGGGCGACAGGGGCATATCAGCCCCAGCATTTT. Its translation is CASSQEWATGAYQPQHF.

This clonotype was recorded at least ten times. The rearrangement uses TRBV7-9 and TRBJ2-7, with D perhaps matching TRBD1 (7 bases). V was cut by 5 bases and J by 6 bases, with 32 bases left in between. The CDR3 contains 19 residues. Per germline, CDR1 SEHNR and CDR2 FQNEAQ (reference sequence). Here the CDR3 reads CASSPPEGLMRGQGVEQYF. Written as DNA, the CDR3 is TGTGCCAGCAGCCCCCCGGAGGGCCTTATGAGGGGGCAGGGGGTCGAGCAGTACTTC.

This clonotype was observed many times. The chain recombines TRBV7-9 with TRBJ1-5, with unresolved D. The CDR3 runs 15 residues. The germline V gene has CDR1 SEHNR and CDR2 FQNEAQ (reference sequence). Deletions cut 0 bases from V and 0 bases from J, with 6 bases between. In DNA, the CDR3 is TGTGCCAGCAGCTTAGCGCAGCCTAGCAATCAGCCCCAGCATTTT. It translates to CASSLAQPSNQPQHF.

The chain is built from TRBV5-1 and TRBJ2-3, with 7 bases matching TRBD2. V was pared by 4 bases and J by 4 bases, with 12 bases of the junction left unmatched. CDR1 is SGHRS and CDR2 is YFSETQ in the germline V gene. This CDR3 has 16 residues. The CDR3 sequence: CASSPELGLAADTQYF. DNA of the CDR3: TGCGCCAGCAGCCCTGAGCTTGGCCTAGCGGCAGATACGCAGTATTTT.

This clonotype has at least ten counts. V usage is TRBV7-2 and J usage is TRBJ2-7; perhaps D is TRBD1 or TRBD2 (5 bases each). CDR3 length: 15 residues. CDR1 is SGHTA, CDR2 FQGNSA, per germline. The V end was cut by 1 base, the J end by 0 bases, with 10 bases between. The CDR3 region is CASSLVRDGSYEQYF. DNA for the CDR3: TGTGCCAGCAGCTTAGTACGGGACGGCTCCTACGAGCAGTACTTC.

As for this clonotype: Being one base from a much bigger clone, this may be a read error. The chain has TRBV7-2 and TRBJ2-1; 7 bases match TRBD2. Trimming at V came to 3 bases and at J to 3 bases, leaving 8 bases not matched to a gene. The CDR3 consists of 16 residues. Per germline, CDR1 SGHTA and CDR2 FQGNSA. The CDR3, as DNA: TGTGCCAGCAGCTTGAGAGAGCGGGGTGACTACAATGAGCAGTTCTTC. It translates to CASSLRERGDYNEQFF.

This clonotype came up many times. The rearrangement links TRBV6-5 to TRBJ2-7; D is ambiguous. The germline V gene has CDR1 MNHEY and CDR2 SVGAGI. V shed 1 base and J shed 2 bases, with 9 bases lying between them. The CDR3 spans 14 residues. CDR3 bases: TGTGCCAGCAGTTACTTAGGGTTTCCCTACGAGCAGTACTTC. This codes for CASSYLGFPYEQYF.

The chain joins TRBV20-1 to TRBJ2-1, with 12 bases identical to TRBD2. Germline-derived CDR1 and CDR2 are DFQATT and SNEGSKA (reference sequence). The CDR3 extends over 16 amino acids. V gave up 0 bases and J gave up 5 bases; unmatched junction bases: 5. The CDR3 sequence: CSARDPLAGGNNEQFF. CDR3 DNA: TGCAGTGCTAGAGATCCCCTAGCGGGGGGGAACAATGAGCAGTTCTTC.

This clonotype was picked up a small number of times. The chain has TRBV2 and TRBJ2-7; 10 nucleotides align to TRBD1. CDR1 SNHLY and CDR2 FYNNEI come from the germline V gene. CDR3 length: 13 amino acids. The trim removed 8 bases at V and 3 bases at J, leaving 4 bases unmatched. CDR3 bases: TGTGCCAGCGGTGGGACAGGGGACTACGAGCAGTACTTC. Translating it yields CASGGTGDYEQYF.